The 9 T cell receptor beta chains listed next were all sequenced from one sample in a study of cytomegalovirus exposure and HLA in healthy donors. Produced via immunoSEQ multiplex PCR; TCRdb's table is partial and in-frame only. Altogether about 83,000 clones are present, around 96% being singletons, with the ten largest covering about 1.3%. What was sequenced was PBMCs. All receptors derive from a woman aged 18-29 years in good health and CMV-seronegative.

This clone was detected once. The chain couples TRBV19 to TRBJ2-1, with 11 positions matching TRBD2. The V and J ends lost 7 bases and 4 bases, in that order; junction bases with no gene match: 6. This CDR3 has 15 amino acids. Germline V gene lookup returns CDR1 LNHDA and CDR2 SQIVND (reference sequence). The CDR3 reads CASTRRTSGYNEQFF. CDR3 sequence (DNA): TGTGCCAGTACTAGAAGGACTAGCGGGTACAATGAGCAGTTCTTC.

In nucleotides, the CDR3 is TGTGCCAGCAGTGGGGGGAACAGGGTGGAGACCCAGTACTTC. Its protein product is CASSGGNRVETQYF. This rearrangement joins TRBV2 to TRBJ2-5; tentatively, D is TRBD1 (6 bases). The V end was cut by 4 bases, the J end by 5 bases, with 14 bases between. CDR1 SNHLY and CDR2 FYNNEI come from the germline V gene. This CDR3 is 14 amino acids long.

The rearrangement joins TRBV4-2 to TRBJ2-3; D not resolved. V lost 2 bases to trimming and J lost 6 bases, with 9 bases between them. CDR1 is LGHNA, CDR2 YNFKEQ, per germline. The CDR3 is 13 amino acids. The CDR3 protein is CASSQSDSDTQYF. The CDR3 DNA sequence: TGTGCCAGCAGCCAATCCGACTCGGATACGCAGTATTTT.

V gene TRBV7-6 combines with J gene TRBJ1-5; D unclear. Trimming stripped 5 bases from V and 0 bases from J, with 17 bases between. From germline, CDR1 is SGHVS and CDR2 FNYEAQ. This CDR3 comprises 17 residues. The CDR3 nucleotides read TGTGCCAGCAGCCGCCTAGAAAGAATTTATAGCAATCAGCCCCAGCATTTT. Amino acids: CASSRLERIYSNQPQHF.

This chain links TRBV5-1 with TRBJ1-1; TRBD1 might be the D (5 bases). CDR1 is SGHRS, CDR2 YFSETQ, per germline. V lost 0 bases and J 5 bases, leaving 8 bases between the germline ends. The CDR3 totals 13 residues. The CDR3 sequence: CASSLGEGTEAFF. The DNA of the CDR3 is TGCGCCAGCAGCTTGGGGGAGGGGACTGAAGCTTTCTTT.

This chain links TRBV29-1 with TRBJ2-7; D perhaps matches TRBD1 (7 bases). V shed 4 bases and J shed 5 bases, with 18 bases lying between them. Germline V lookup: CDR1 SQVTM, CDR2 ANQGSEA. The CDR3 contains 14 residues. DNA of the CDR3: TGCAGCGTTGGGGGGACAGCGCGCGGGGACGAGCAGTACTTC. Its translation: CSVGGTARGDEQYF.

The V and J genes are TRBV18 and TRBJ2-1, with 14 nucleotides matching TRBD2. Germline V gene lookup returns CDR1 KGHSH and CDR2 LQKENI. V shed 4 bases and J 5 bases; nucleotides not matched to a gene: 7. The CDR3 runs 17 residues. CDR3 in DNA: TGTGCCAGCTCACTCGGGACTAGCGGGAGTATTAACAATGAGCAGTTCTTC. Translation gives CASSLGTSGSINNEQFF.

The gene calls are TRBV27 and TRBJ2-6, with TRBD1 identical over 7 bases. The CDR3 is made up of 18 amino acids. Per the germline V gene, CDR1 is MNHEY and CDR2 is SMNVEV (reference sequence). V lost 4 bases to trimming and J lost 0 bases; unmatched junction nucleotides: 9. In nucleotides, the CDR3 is TGTGCCAGCAGTTCGAGGACAGGCCAATTCTCTGGGGCCAACGTCCTGACTTTC. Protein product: CASSSRTGQFSGANVLTF.

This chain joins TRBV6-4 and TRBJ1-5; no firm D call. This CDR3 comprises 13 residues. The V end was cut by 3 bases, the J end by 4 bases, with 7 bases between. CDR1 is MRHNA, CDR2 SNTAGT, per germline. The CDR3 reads CASSDTENQPQHF. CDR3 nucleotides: TGTGCCAGCAGTGATACAGAGAATCAGCCCCAGCATTTT.